The 8 T cell receptor beta chains below were found in one sample sequenced in a study of blood T cell repertoires in COVID-19 (dated by TCRdb to about 2020). Receptor amplification or capture employed the immunoSEQ multiplex PCR assay. TCRdb took this table from immuneACCESS and kept in-frame rearrangements with V and J called. Such tables lack part of the clones; where checked against another copy, unresolved V genes explain under half of the gap, and the rest is unexplained. For this sample there are about 200,000 clones; about 83% appear just once. The ten most abundant clones make up roughly 3.2% of the sample. Specimen: PBMCs or T cells enriched from blood (not recorded which). The source is a young woman who had been exposed to COVID-19.

V is TRBV11-2 and J is TRBJ2-7, with D possibly being TRBD1 (5 bases). V was pared by 3 bases and J by 4 bases, with 7 bases between. Germline lookup yields CDR1 SGHAT and CDR2 FQNNGV. The CDR3 consists of 12 residues. The CDR3, as DNA: TGTGCCAGCAGCTTTGCAGGGTACGAGCAGTACTTC. Translating gives CASSFAGYEQYF.

This clone occurred once. The V gene is TRBV5-6, the J gene TRBJ2-7; 8 bases map to TRBD1. V lost 5 bases and J lost 2; bases outside the gene matches: 6. Germline CDR1 reads SGHDT; CDR2 reads YYEEEE. The CDR3 sequence is 14 residues long. Here the CDR3 reads CASRYGQGTYEQYF. CDR3 sequence (DNA): TGTGCCAGCAGATATGGACAGGGAACCTACGAGCAGTACTTC.

The chain couples TRBV7-2 to TRBJ1-5; TRBD1 is a possible D gene (5 bases). The CDR3 is 16 amino acids. V lost 1 base and J lost 7, with 17 bases in between. Germline V CDR1 and CDR2: SGHTA, FQGNSA. The CDR3 DNA follows: TGTGCCAGCAGCTTAGTGGGGGGGGGAGCTGGACAGCCCCAGCATTTT. Protein sequence: CASSLVGGGAGQPQHF.

This clone was found once. This chain links TRBV9 with TRBJ1-2, with D unresolved. In germline, CDR1 is SGDLS, CDR2 YYNGEE. V was shortened by 3 bases and J by 2 bases, with 17 bases between the two germline ends. This CDR3 has 16 residues. Here the CDR3 DNA reads TGTGCCAGCAGCGGCCACAAACAGAACCAAAACTATGGCTACACCTTC. It codes for CASSGHKQNQNYGYTF.

The chain joins TRBV19 to TRBJ1-5, with 7 bases matching TRBD1. Trimming took 7 bases from V and 3 from J; bases not matched to a gene: 9. Germline V CDR1 and CDR2: LNHDA, SQIVND (reference sequence). This CDR3 has 15 residues. Written as DNA, the CDR3 is TGTGCCAGTATCCCGGGACAGACCTTCAATCAGCCCCAGCATTTT. Translated: CASIPGQTFNQPQHF.

The V call is TRBV6-4, the J call TRBJ1-6, with TRBD1 matching over 7 bases. Trimming removed 3 bases from V and 8 bases from J; junction bases left unmatched: 13. There are 17 residues in the CDR3. Germline V gene sequence: CDR1 MRHNA, CDR2 SNTAGT. The CDR3 loop reads CASSERQGQRDDSPLHF. For the CDR3, the DNA is TGTGCCAGCAGTGAGAGACAGGGACAACGAGACGATTCACCCCTCCACTTT.

This chain uses TRBV5-4 with TRBJ1-5; D gene uncertain. CDR1 SGHNT and CDR2 YYREEE come from the germline V gene (reference sequence). V was cut by 1 base and J by 7 bases, with 21 bases left in between. The CDR3 runs to 17 residues. CDR3 bases: TGTGCCAGCAGCTTGTCCGTTGATTGGGGAGGGAAACAGCCCCAGCATTTT. Its protein is CASSLSVDWGGKQPQHF.

The rearrangement uses TRBV10-2 and TRBJ2-5; 7 bases are shared with TRBD2. Germline V gene sequence: CDR1 WSHSY, CDR2 SAAADI. With V trimmed by 4 bases and J by 2 bases, 7 bases remained unmatched. CDR3 length: 15 residues. The CDR3 nucleotides read TGCGCCAGCAGTGGGGCGGGGGATATACAAGAGACCCAGTACTTC. This sequence encodes CASSGAGDIQETQYF.